This T cell receptor beta chain was retrieved from a study of blood T cell repertoires in COVID-19. Across the whole study: T cells, B-cell-depleted T cells, or PBMCs supplied cDNA or gDNA.

TCRdb's table, derived via immunoSEQ multiplex PCR, lists solely in-frame clones and lacks some. The data hold 150,000 to 200,000 clones, with 92% observed a single time. Seattle patients were enrolled during active infection and followed longitudinally. In germline, CDR1 is SEHNR, CDR2 FQNEAQ (reference sequence). V was cut by 4 bases and J by 3 bases, with 13 bases left in between. There are 14 residues in the CDR3. This sequence joins TRBV7-9 and TRBJ2-7; tentative D call: TRBD2 (6 bases). The sequence was collected from a man aged 30 to 45 with COVID-19, enrolled during active disease. Sequences were obtained from peripheral blood. CDR3 region: CASSCRDCHYEQYF. The CDR3 nucleotides are TGTGCCAGCAGCTGCCGGGACTGCCACTACGAGCAGTACTTC.